This TCR beta chain derives from a study of blood T cell repertoires in COVID-19. Across the whole study: Nucleic acid was either cDNA or gDNA, and it came from T cells, B-cell-depleted T cells, or PBMCs.

In the study's own analysis: How many nucleated cells were present was estimated from reference gene primer amplification. Sequencing used immunoSEQ multiplex PCR; TCRdb keeps in-frame clones, though not all of them. V and J calls and clone size are copied from that table; D and trimming were computed from the DNA. This sample yields a few hundred thousand clones, of which approximately 82% are seen a single time; 4.6% belongs to the top ten. The CDR3 covers 15 residues. Per germline, CDR1 SGHKS and CDR2 YYEKEE (reference sequence). The J segment lost 10 bases and the V segment lost 0 bases, leaving 9 bases of the junction unmatched.

This clonotype was sampled from a man aged 55 to 69 who had recovered from COVID-19. The sample taken for sequencing was peripheral blood. The rearrangement links TRBV5-5 to TRBJ2-3; TRBD1 agrees at 9 bases. CDR3 DNA sequence: TGTGCCAGCAGCTTGGACACGGGACAGGGCTACCCGCAGTATTTT. This sequence encodes CASSLDTGQGYPQYF.